The rows below give T cell receptor beta chains drawn from one sample of a study of shared clonotypes between healthy human individuals. Repertoires were generated with immunoSEQ multiplex PCR, while TCRdb's copy carries only in-frame clones and drops some. The table records about 2.4 million clones, 93% of them present only once. Material for sequencing was naive CD4+ T cells from PBMCs. These receptors originate from a man aged 18 to 30 in good health. Some clones in this sample may be carry-over from other donors' samples. The CDR3 runs from the conserved cysteine through the conserved F or W. D genes are given only for firm matches. Size values are once, few and many counts, or a class for expanded clones, and some rows have none.

V	D	size	J	DNA	CDR3
TRBV25-1	NA	NA	TRBJ2-1	TGTGCCAGCGGAGCAATCGGCAGAAGCGGTGAGCAGTTCTTC	CASGAIGRSGEQFF
TRBV5-1	NA	NA	TRBJ2-3	TGCGCCAGCAGCGAAGGACTGTCTAGCACAGATACGCAGTATTTT	CASSEGLSSTDTQYF
TRBV18	TRBD1	NA	TRBJ1-1	TGTGCCAGCTCGAGGACAGGGGGGGAGACTGAAGCTTTCTTT	CASSRTGGETEAFF
TRBV18	NA	once	TRBJ2-3	TGTGCCAGCTCACAATTACTAGCTAGCACAGATACGCAGTATTTT	CASSQLLASTDTQYF
TRBV7-3	NA	NA	TRBJ2-1	TGTGCCAGCAGCTATGGGGTGGGCGATGAGCAGTTCTTC	CASSYGVGDEQFF
TRBV6-1	NA	NA	TRBJ1-2	TGTGCCAGCAGTGATGGGGCCTCGGGAGGCTACACCTTC	CASSDGASGGYTF
TRBV11-2	NA	NA	TRBJ2-3	TGTGCCAGCAGCGAGTACGCGGGATGGATGGATACGCAGTATTTT	CASSEYAGWMDTQYF
TRBV6-1	NA	NA	TRBJ2-3	TGTGCCAGCAGAAAACAGGTCACTAGCACAGATACGCAGTATTTT	CASRKQVTSTDTQYF
TRBV5-1	NA	NA	TRBJ2-7	TGCGCCAGCAGCTTGGTTGGGGATTCCTACGAGCAGTACTTC	CASSLVGDSYEQYF
TRBV14	NA	NA	TRBJ2-7	TGTGCCAGCAGCCAAGCGCAGATTCAGTACTTC	CASSQAQIQYF
TRBV11-3	TRBD2	NA	TRBJ2-7	TGTGCCAGCAGCCCAGGACTAGCGCGCTCCTACGAGCAGTACTTC	CASSPGLARSYEQYF
TRBV28	NA	NA	TRBJ1-2	TGTGCCAGCAGATATATTGGCTACACCTTC	CASRYIGYTF
TRBV10-3	NA	NA	TRBJ2-3	TGTGCCATCAGCACAGGGTTAGATACGCAGTATTTT	CAISTGLDTQYF
TRBV28	NA	NA	TRBJ1-2	TGTGCCAGCAGAGGGGCCCGGGCTGGCTACACCTTC	CASRGARAGYTF
TRBV6-5	NA	few	TRBJ1-5	TGTGCCAGCAGTTACGGGCAGGGTGGGCAGCCCCAGCATTTT	CASSYGQGGQPQHF
TRBV7-9	TRBD2	NA	TRBJ2-1	TGTGCCAGCAGCCGGAAATTGGGGGAGGGGTACAATGAGCAGTTCTTC	CASSRKLGEGYNEQFF
TRBV7-3	NA	NA	TRBJ2-2	TGTGCCAGCAGCTTATCCCAGTCCGGGGAGCTGTTTTTT	CASSLSQSGELFF
TRBV20-1	NA	NA	TRBJ2-2	TGCAGCGTTCAACTAGCCGGGGAGCTGTTTTTT	CSVQLAGELFF
TRBV5-6	NA	NA	TRBJ1-2	TGTGCCAGCAGCCCCACCCCTTTTTGGGGGGACTATGGCTACACCTTC	CASSPTPFWGDYGYTF
TRBV7-9	NA	NA	TRBJ2-5	TGTGCCAGCAGCCCCCGAAGGGGGGCCCAGTACTTC	CASSPRRGAQYF
TRBV6-5	NA	once	TRBJ2-7	TGTGCCAGCAGTGCCCTCGGGACAAAAAATCGGGAGCAGTACTTC	CASSALGTKNREQYF
TRBV7-8	TRBD1	NA	TRBJ2-3	TGTGCCAGCAGCTTTACAGGGGGCGCGTATACGCAGTATTTT	CASSFTGGAYTQYF
TRBV5-1	NA	NA	TRBJ2-5	TGCGCCAGCAGCTTCTCGGGGTTACGAGAGACCCAGTACTTC	CASSFSGLRETQYF
TRBV7-3	NA	NA	TRBJ2-2	TGTGCCAGCAGCTTAAGCGGCACCGGGGAGCTGTTTTTT	CASSLSGTGELFF
TRBV6-5	NA	NA	TRBJ2-7	TGTGCCAGCAGTCTGAGACAGTATTCCTACGAGCAGTACTTC	CASSLRQYSYEQYF
TRBV11-2	TRBD1	NA	TRBJ1-1	TGTGCCAGCAGCCCGGGACAGGCGAACACTGAAGCTTTCTTT	CASSPGQANTEAFF
TRBV5-4	TRBD2	NA	TRBJ2-1	TGTGCCAGCAGCCTTCCGGGACTAGCGGGAGGCAATGAGCAGTTCTTC	CASSLPGLAGGNEQFF
TRBV7-2	NA	NA	TRBJ1-1	TGTGCCAGCAGCTTAGCCCCCTGGGGAGCGAACACTGAAGCTTTCTTT	CASSLAPWGANTEAFF
TRBV9	TRBD2	NA	TRBJ2-1	TGTGCCAGCAGCGTAGATAGCGGGGCCTACAATGAGCAGTTCTTC	CASSVDSGAYNEQFF
TRBV29-1	TRBD2	NA	TRBJ2-5	TGCAGCGGGAGGACTAGCGGGGGACCTCAAGAGACCCAGTACTTC	CSGRTSGGPQETQYF
TRBV7-2	NA	NA	TRBJ2-7	TGTGCCAGCAGCCGGCCGGGACAACTCTACGAGCAGTACTTC	CASSRPGQLYEQYF
TRBV19	NA	NA	TRBJ2-7	TGTGCCAGTAGTCTTCAGGACTCCTACGAGCAGTACTTC	CASSLQDSYEQYF
TRBV28	TRBD1	NA	TRBJ1-1	TGTGCCAGCAGTTTACCAAGGACAGGGGGTTTAAACACTGAAGCTTTCTTT	CASSLPRTGGLNTEAFF
TRBV9	NA	NA	TRBJ2-3	TGTGCCAGCAGCCGGGACTGGGGGACAGATACGCAGTATTTT	CASSRDWGTDTQYF
TRBV5-1	NA	NA	TRBJ2-1	TGCGCCAGCAGCTTGCTGGTCCACAATGAGCAGTTCTTC	CASSLLVHNEQFF